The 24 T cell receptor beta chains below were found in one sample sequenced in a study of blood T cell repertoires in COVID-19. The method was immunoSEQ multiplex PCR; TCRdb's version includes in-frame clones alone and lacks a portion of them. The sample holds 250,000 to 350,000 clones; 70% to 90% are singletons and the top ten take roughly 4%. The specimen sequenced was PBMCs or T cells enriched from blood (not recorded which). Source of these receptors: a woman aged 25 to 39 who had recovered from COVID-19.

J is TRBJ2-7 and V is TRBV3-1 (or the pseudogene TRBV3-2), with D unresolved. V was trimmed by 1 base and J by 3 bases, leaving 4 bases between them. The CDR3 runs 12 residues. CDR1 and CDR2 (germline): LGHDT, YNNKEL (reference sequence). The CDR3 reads CASSQARYEQYF. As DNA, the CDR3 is TGTGCCAGCAGCCAAGCCCGCTACGAGCAGTACTTC.

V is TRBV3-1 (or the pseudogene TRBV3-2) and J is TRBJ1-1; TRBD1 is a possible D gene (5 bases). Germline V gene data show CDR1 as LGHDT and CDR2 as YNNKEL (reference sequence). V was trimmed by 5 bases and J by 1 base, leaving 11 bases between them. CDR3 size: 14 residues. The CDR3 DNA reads TGTGCCAGCAGCGCCCATGACAGGAACACTGAAGCTTTCTTT. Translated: CASSAHDRNTEAFF.

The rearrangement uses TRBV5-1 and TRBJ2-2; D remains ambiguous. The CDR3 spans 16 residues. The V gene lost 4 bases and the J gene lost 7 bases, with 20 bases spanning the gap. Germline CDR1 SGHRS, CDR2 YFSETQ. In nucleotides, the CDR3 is TGCGCCAGCAGCGTCGACCCACGGTCCACGGGCGGGGAGCTGTTTTTT. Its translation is CASSVDPRSTGGELFF.

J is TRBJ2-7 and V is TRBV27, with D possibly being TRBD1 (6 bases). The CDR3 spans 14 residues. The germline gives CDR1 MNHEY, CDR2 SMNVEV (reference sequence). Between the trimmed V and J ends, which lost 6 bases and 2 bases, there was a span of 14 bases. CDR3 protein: CASSPQGNPYEQYF. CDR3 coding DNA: TGTGCCAGCAGCCCACAGGGTAATCCCTACGAGCAGTACTTC.

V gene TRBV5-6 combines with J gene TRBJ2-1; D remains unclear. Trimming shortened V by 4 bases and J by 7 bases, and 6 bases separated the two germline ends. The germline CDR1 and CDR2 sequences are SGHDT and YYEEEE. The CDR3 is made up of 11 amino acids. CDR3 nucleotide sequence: TGTGCCAGCAGCGTCACAAATGAGCAGTTCTTC. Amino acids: CASSVTNEQFF.

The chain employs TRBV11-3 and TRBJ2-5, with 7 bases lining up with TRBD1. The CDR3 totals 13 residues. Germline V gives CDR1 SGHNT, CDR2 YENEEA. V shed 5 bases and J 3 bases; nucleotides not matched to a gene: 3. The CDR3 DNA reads TGTGCCAGCAGCCCGGGACAGAAAGAGACCCAGTACTTC. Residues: CASSPGQKETQYF.

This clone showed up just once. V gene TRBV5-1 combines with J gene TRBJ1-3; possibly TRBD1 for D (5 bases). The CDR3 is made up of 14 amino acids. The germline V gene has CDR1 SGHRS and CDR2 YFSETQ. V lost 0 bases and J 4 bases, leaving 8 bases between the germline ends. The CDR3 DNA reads TGCGCCAGCAGCTTGGAGGGGCCGGGAAACACCATATATTTT. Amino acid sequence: CASSLEGPGNTIYF.

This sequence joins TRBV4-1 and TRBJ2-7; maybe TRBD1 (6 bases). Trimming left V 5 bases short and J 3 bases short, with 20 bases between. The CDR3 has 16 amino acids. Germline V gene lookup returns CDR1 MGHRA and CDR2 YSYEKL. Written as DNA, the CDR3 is TGCGCCAGCAGCAAATCATCTTCGGACAGCCTCTACGAGCAGTACTTC. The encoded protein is CASSKSSSDSLYEQYF.

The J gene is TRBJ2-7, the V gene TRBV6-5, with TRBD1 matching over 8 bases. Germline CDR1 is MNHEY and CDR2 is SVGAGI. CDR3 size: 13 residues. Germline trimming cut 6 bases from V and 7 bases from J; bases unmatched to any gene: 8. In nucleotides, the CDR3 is TGTGCCAGCAGCCGGACAGGGACGAGAGAGCAGTACTTC. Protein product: CASSRTGTREQYF.

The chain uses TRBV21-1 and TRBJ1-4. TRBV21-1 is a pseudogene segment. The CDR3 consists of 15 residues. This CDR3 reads CASSGGLFLVEKLFF. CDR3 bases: TGTGCCAGCAGCGGCGGACTGTTCCTGGTGGAAAAACTGTTTTTT.

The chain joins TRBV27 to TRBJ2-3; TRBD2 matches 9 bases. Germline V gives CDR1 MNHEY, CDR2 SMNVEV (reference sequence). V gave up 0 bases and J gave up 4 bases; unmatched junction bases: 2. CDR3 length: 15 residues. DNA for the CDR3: TGTGCCAGCAGTTTATCCGGGACTAGCTCAGATACGCAGTATTTT. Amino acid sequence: CASSLSGTSSDTQYF.

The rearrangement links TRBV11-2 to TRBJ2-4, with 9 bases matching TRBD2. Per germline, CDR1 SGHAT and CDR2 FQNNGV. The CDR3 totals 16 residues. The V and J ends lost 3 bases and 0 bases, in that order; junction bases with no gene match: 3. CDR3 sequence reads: CASSFLAGLAKNIQYF. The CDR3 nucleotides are TGTGCCAGCAGCTTTCTAGCGGGGCTAGCCAAAAACATTCAGTACTTC.

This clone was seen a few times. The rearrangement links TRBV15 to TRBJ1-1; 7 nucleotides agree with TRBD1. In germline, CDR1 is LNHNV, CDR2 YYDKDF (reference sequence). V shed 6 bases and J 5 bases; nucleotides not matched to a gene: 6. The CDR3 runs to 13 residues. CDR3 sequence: CATRSGTATEAFF. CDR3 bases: TGTGCCACCAGATCCGGGACAGCTACTGAAGCTTTCTTT.

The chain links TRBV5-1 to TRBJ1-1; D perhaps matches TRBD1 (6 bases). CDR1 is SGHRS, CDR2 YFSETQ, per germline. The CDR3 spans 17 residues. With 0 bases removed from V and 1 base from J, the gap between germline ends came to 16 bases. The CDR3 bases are TGCGCCAGCAGCTTGGTACAGGGAGAGTGGGGGAACACTGAAGCTTTCTTT. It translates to CASSLVQGEWGNTEAFF.

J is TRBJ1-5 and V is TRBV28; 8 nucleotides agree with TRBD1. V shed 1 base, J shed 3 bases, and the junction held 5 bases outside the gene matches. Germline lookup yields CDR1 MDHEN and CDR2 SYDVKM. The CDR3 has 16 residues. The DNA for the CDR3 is TGTGCCAGCAGTTTATTAAGGACAGGGTTCAATCAGCCCCAGCATTTT. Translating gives CASSLLRTGFNQPQHF.

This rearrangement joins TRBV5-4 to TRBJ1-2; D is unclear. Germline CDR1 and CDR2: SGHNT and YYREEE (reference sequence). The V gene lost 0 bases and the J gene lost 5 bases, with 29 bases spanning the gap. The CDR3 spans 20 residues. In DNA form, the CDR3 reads TGTGCCAGCAGCTTGGGTACGAACCTACGTGAAAACCGGGCGGGATATGGCTACACCTTC. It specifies CASSLGTNLRENRAGYGYTF.

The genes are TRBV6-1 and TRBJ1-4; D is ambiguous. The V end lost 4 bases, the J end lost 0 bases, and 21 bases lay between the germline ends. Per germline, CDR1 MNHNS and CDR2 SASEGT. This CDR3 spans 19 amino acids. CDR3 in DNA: TGTGCCAGCAGTGTGCATCATTCCGAATACGAGCCAACTAATGAAAAACTGTTTTTT. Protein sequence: CASSVHHSEYEPTNEKLFF.

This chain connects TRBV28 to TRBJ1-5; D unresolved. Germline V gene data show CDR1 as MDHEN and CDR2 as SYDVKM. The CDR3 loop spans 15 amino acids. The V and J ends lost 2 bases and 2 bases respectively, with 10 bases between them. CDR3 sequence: CASSLSWQGNQPQHF. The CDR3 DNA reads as TGTGCCAGCAGTTTAAGCTGGCAGGGCAATCAGCCCCAGCATTTT. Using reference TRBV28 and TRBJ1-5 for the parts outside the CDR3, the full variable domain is DVKVTQSSRYLVKRTGEKVFLECVQDMDHENMFWYRQDPGLGLRLIYFSYDVKMKEKGDIPEGYSVSREKKERFSLILESASTNQTSMYLCASSLSWQGNQPQHFGDGTRLSIL.

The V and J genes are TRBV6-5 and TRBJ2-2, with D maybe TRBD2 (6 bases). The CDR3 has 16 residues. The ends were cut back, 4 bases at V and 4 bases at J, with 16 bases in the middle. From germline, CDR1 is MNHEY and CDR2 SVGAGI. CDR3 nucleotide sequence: TGTGCCAGCAGTTCGGCGGTAGCGGAAGTCACCGGGGAGCTGTTTTTT. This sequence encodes CASSSAVAEVTGELFF.

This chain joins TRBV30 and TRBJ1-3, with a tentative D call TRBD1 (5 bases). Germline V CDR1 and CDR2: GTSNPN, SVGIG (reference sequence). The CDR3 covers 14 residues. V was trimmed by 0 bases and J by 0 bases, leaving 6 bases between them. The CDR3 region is CAWSVTGSGNTIYF. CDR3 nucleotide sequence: TGTGCCTGGAGTGTAACAGGCTCTGGAAACACCATATATTTT.

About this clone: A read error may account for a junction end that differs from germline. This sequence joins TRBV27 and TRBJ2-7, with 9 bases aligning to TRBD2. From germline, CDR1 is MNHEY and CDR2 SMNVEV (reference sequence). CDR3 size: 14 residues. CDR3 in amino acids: CASSSYGSGSAEAF. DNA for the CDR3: TGTGCCAGCAGTTCATACGGTAGCGGGAGCGCCGAGGCCTTC.

The CDR3 spells CASSLLGRVSYEQYF. The CDR3 DNA is TGTGCCAGCAGTCTTTTGGGCAGGGTGTCCTACGAGCAGTACTTC. This chain links TRBV27 with TRBJ2-7, with D perhaps TRBD1 (5 bases). Deletions cut 5 bases from V and 1 base from J, with 15 bases between. The CDR3 is 15 residues long. Germline CDR1 and CDR2: MNHEY and SMNVEV (reference sequence).

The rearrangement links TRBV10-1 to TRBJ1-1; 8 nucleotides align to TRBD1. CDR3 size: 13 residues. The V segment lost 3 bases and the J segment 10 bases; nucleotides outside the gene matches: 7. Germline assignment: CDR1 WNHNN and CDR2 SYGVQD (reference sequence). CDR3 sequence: CASSETGGAAAFF. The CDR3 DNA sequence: TGCGCCAGCAGTGAAACAGGGGGGGCTGCAGCTTTCTTT.

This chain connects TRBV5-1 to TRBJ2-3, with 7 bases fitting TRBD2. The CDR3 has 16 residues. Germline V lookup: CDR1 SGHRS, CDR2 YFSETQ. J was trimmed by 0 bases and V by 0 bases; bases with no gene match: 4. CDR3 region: CASSLVVGRSTDTQYF. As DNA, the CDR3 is TGCGCCAGCAGCTTGGTTGTCGGGAGGAGCACAGATACGCAGTATTTT. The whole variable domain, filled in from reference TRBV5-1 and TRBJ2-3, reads KAGVTQTPRYLIKTRGQQVTLSCSPISGHRSVSWYQQTPGQGLQFLFEYFSETQRNKGNFPGRFSGRQFSNSRSEMNVSTLELGDSALYLCASSLVVGRSTDTQYFGPGTRLTVL.